This T cell receptor beta chain was identified in a study of control samples from healthy donors and cancer patients. Libraries were prepared by immunoSEQ multiplex PCR; TCRdb keeps only in-frame clonotypes and omits some of them. The sample lists some 98,000 clones; about 81% were seen once. This receptor was taken from a man between 65 and 85 years old with lung cancer. Sequenced material: PBMCs.

The CDR3 protein is CASSVTGNSGNTIYF. CDR3 nucleotides: TGTGCCAGTAGTGTCACAGGGAACTCTGGAAACACCATATATTTT. The rearrangement links TRBV19 to TRBJ1-3; D might be TRBD1 (6 bases). Trimming cost V 5 bases and J 0 bases, with 11 bases left between them. This CDR3 is 15 amino acids long. Looked up from germline, CDR1 is LNHDA and CDR2 is SQIVND (reference sequence). Full variable domain (remainder filled in from reference TRBV19 and TRBJ1-3): DGGITQSPKYLFRKEGQNVTLSCEQNLNHDAMYWYRQDPGQGLRLIYYSQIVNDFQKGDIAEGYSVSREKKESFPLTVTSAQKNPTAFYLCASSVTGNSGNTIYFGEGSWLTVV.